This TCR beta chain was sequenced in a study of neurological immune-mediated disorders. TCRdb called the 5' RACE reads again in MiXCR, with one record for every CDR3 protein. The sample has 85,000 to 110,000 distinct CDR3 sequences; roughly a tenth are singletons. Sample time point: longitudinal time-point 3. 2 million PBMCs stored at -80 C were the source of the unsorted libraries. The CDR3 covers 11 residues. Trimming took 7 bases from V and 5 from J, leaving 12 bases between them. From germline, CDR1 is DFQATT and CDR2 SNEGSKA (reference sequence). Findings and limits, study-wide: Falling below healthy controls, multiple sclerosis showed the least TCR clonal expansion, while HTLV-1-associated myelopathy showed the most. The absence of any CDR3 amino acid sequence shared by expanded clones across subjects suggests that repertoires were private in all groups.

This clonotype was recorded at least ten times. Its antigen is unidentified. The sequenced sample consisted of PBMCs. The receptor was isolated from a female donor with HTLV-1-associated myelopathy (HAM/TSP). V is TRBV20-1 and J is TRBJ2-7, with D perhaps being TRBD1 or TRBD2 (5 bases each). The CDR3 loop reads CSVGAVDEQYF. DNA of the CDR3: TGCAGTGTCGGGGCTGTGGACGAGCAGTACTTC.